The next 3 T cell receptor beta chains were all read from a single sample in a study of Graves' ophthalmopathy and Graves' hyperthyroidism. Amplified TCR beta CDR3 regions were obtained using RNA transcripts as template. Investigators did first-round RT-PCR with HTBI primers, then second-round multiplex PCR. One entry per CDR3 protein, called by TCRdb with MiXCR from the multiplex PCR reads. The sample has 500,000 to 700,000 distinct CDR3 sequences, just under 40% seen once. Input material: peripheral blood or thyroid tissue (not recorded which). These receptors were collected from an adult man with Graves' hyperthyroidism.

This clonotype showed up just a few times. J is TRBJ2-5 and V is TRBV29-1; D possibly matches TRBD1 or TRBD2 (6 bases each). The CDR3 sequence is 13 residues long. V lost 7 bases, J lost 4 bases, and 16 bases lay in between. Germline CDR1 is SQVTM and CDR2 is ANQGSEA. DNA for the CDR3: TGCAGCGCCTCCCCCGGGGGCGTAGAGACCCAGTACTTC. Protein sequence: CSASPGGVETQYF.

The J gene is TRBJ2-5, the V gene TRBV29-1; D is unresolved. The CDR3 runs to 11 residues. Germline V gene lookup returns CDR1 SQVTM and CDR2 ANQGSEA. V was trimmed by 8 bases and J by 5 bases, leaving 12 bases between them. The CDR3 loop is CSLVLLETQYF. The CDR3 DNA follows: TGCAGCTTGGTCCTTTTGGAGACCCAGTACTTC.

This rearrangement joins TRBV29-1 to TRBJ1-2; 8 bases match TRBD1. The germline CDR1 and CDR2 sequences are SQVTM and ANQGSEA. The CDR3 runs 15 residues. V lost 7 bases and J lost 0; bases outside the gene matches: 10. The CDR3 reads CSAATGDGANYGYTF. As DNA, the CDR3 is TGCAGCGCCGCGACAGGGGACGGAGCTAACTATGGCTACACCTTC.